This T cell receptor (beta chain) was found in a study of control samples from healthy donors and cancer patients. Only in-frame clones appear in the TCRdb table, and some are missing; sequencing was by immunoSEQ multiplex PCR. The profile covers about 94,000 clones, with over 75% appearing a single time and about 4% taken by the ten largest. V shed 0 bases and J shed 3 bases, with 15 bases lying between them. Germline CDR1 SGHTA, CDR2 FQGTGA. This CDR3 is built from 17 residues. The receptor comes from a woman between 18 and 29 years old in good health. The J gene is TRBJ2-1, the V gene TRBV7-3; D might be TRBD1 (7 bases). Specimen: blood. Here the CDR3 reads CASSLTQEGALYNEQFF. Written as DNA, the CDR3 is TGTGCCAGCAGCTTAACCCAGGAGGGGGCCCTCTACAATGAGCAGTTCTTC.